This is a list of T cell receptor beta chains from one sample in a study of Tregs in tolerant kidney transplant recipients. The method was immunoSEQ multiplex PCR; TCRdb's version includes in-frame clones alone and lacks a portion of them. The sample lists 98,000 or so clones, roughly 89% occurring once. This specimen consisted of CD4+ T cells from blood, obtained before the transplant. The receptors were sampled from a human donor who received a combined kidney and bone marrow transplant. The CDR3 runs from the conserved cysteine through the conserved F or W. Each record gives: J gene, V gene, clone size, D gene, CDR3 DNA, CDR3 protein. The D gene is left open where the match is weak. Size is stated for part of the rows, as once, few or many counts, or as a class when the clone is expanded.

>TRBJ2-3|TRBV7-7|once|NA
TGTGCCAGCAGCTTAACAGAACGAGATACGCAGTATTTT
CASSLTERDTQYF
>TRBJ2-3|TRBV11-2|once|NA
TGTGCCAGCAGCTTAGGGGGGGCAGATACGCAGTATTTT
CASSLGGADTQYF
>TRBJ1-2|TRBV5-1|few|NA
TGCGCCAGCAGCCAGGTGGTGAGGGAAGGGGGCTACACCTTC
CASSQVVREGGYTF
>TRBJ2-3|TRBV19|NA|NA
TGTGCCAGTAGTTGGTTGCGGGGAAAAGCGGCAGATACGCAGTATTTT
CASSWLRGKAADTQYF
>TRBJ1-2|TRBV6-5|NA|NA
TGTGCCAGCAGTTACTTCGAGGCCGCGAATAACTATGGCTACACCTTC
CASSYFEAANNYGYTF
>TRBJ1-4|TRBV6-5|NA|NA
TGTGCCAGCAGTTCTCGGCACAGGCGTGAAAAACTGTTTTTT
CASSSRHRREKLFF
>TRBJ1-4|TRBV5-1|NA|TRBD1
TGCGCCAGCAGCCCCCCCGGGACAGGGGGGACTAATGAAAAACTGTTTTTT
CASSPPGTGGTNEKLFF
>TRBJ2-3|TRBV14|NA|TRBD2
TGTGCCAGCAGCTCCCTTGGGCTAGCGGGAGGGCCGGATACGCAGTATTTT
CASSSLGLAGGPDTQYF
>TRBJ2-2|TRBV5-1|NA|NA
TGCGCCAGCAGCTGGGGGGGCGCGGACACCGGGGAGCTGTTTTTT
CASSWGGADTGELFF
>TRBJ2-5|TRBV9|NA|TRBD2
TGTGCCAGCAGCCCTCGGGCGCTAGCGGGATCCCAAGAGACCCAGTACTTC
CASSPRALAGSQETQYF
>TRBJ2-6|TRBV2|NA|NA
TGTGCCAGCAGGCAGACAGGTCTTGGGGCCAACGTCCTGACTTTC
CASRQTGLGANVLTF
>TRBJ2-3|TRBV14|few|NA
TGTGCCAGCAGTTCGACCGGGAGAGGAGCAGATACGCAGTATTTT
CASSSTGRGADTQYF
>TRBJ2-1|TRBV5-4|NA|TRBD1
TGTGCCAGCAGCCCAACAGGGGGATACAATGAGCAGTTCTTC
CASSPTGGYNEQFF
>TRBJ1-2|TRBV7-6|once|TRBD1
TGTGCCAGCAGCCCTCAAAAGGGACAGGGGGACTCTGGCTACACCTTC
CASSPQKGQGDSGYTF
>TRBJ1-1|TRBV5-4|NA|TRBD1
TGTGCCAGCAGCCCCCCCGGGACAGGGGGCTTAATGAACACTGAAGCTTTCTTT
CASSPPGTGGLMNTEAFF
>TRBJ2-3|TRBV5-1|NA|NA
TGCGCCAGCAGCCTCAGGGATTCTAGCACAGATACGCAGTATTTT
CASSLRDSSTDTQYF
>TRBJ2-7|TRBV9|NA|NA
TGTGGTGTGGAGGGGGCTGACGAGCAGTACTTC
CGVEGADEQYF
>TRBJ2-7|TRBV19|NA|NA
TGTGCCAGTAGTATCCAGACAGAATATTACGAGCAGTACTTC
CASSIQTEYYEQYF
>TRBJ1-4|TRBV2|NA|NA
TGTGCCAGCGCCCGTCAACCCAGAAATGAAAAACTGTTTTTT
CASARQPRNEKLFF
>TRBJ2-5|TRBV2|NA|NA
TGTGCCAGCGGACTCCTGGGGGAGACCCAGTACTTC
CASGLLGETQYF
>TRBJ2-3|TRBV30|NA|TRBD2
TGTGCCTGGAGTGTAGCGAGGACTAGCGGGAGCACAGATACGCAGTATTTT
CAWSVARTSGSTDTQYF
>TRBJ1-2|TRBV15|NA|NA
TGTGCCACCAGCAGAGACAGGGTGGTAGCTAACTATGGCTACACCTTC
CATSRDRVVANYGYTF
>TRBJ2-7|TRBV5-1|NA|NA
TGCGCCAGCAGGGATGGGGGGGGGCGCGAGCAGTACTTC
CASRDGGGREQYF
>TRBJ2-7|TRBV19|NA|NA
TGTGCCAGTAGCGCCCGACAGGCCATCATGGACGAGCAGTACTTC
CASSARQAIMDEQYF
>TRBJ2-3|TRBV11-3|NA|TRBD1
TGTGCCAGCAGCTTAGACGGACAGGGAACAGATACGCAGTATTTT
CASSLDGQGTDTQYF
>TRBJ1-5|TRBV5-1|NA|NA
TGCGCCAGCAGCTCGCAGGGACTCGAAGGGCAGCCCCAGCATTTT
CASSSQGLEGQPQHF
>TRBJ2-3|TRBV29-1|NA|TRBD2
TGCAGCGTTGAGGAGACTAGCGTTACAGATACGCAGTATTTT
CSVEETSVTDTQYF
>TRBJ2-7|TRBV30|NA|TRBD1
TGTGCCTGGTGCCCCCCCCTACACAGGGGGGCCTACGAGCAGTACTTC
CAWCPPLHRGAYEQYF
>TRBJ2-5|TRBV5-1|once|TRBD1
TGCGCCAGCAGCTCCGGGACAGGGATCCAAGAGACCCAGTACTTC
CASSSGTGIQETQYF
>TRBJ2-7|TRBV10-3|once|TRBD2
TGTGCCATCAGTGTGGGTAGCGGGAGCAGAAACGAGCAGTACTTC
CAISVGSGSRNEQYF
>TRBJ1-2|TRBV19|few|NA
TGTGCCAGTAGTGTTGGTACTGTGGGCTCTTATGGCTACACCTTC
CASSVGTVGSYGYTF
>TRBJ1-2|TRBV11-2|NA|TRBD1
TGTGCCAGCAGCTTGGGGACAGGGGGGAACTATGGCTACACCTTC
CASSLGTGGNYGYTF
>TRBJ1-2|TRBV9|NA|NA
TGTGCCAGCAGCGTACAGGAAAACTATGGCTACACCTTC
CASSVQENYGYTF
>TRBJ2-6|TRBV18|NA|TRBD1
TGTGCCAGCTCACCGGGACAGACTGGGGCCAACGTCCTGACTTTC
CASSPGQTGANVLTF
>TRBJ2-1|TRBV10-3|NA|TRBD1
TGTGCCATCAGTGAGAACGTGAGGACAGGGGAAAGCAATGAGCAGTTCTTC
CAISENVRTGESNEQFF
>TRBJ1-5|TRBV9|NA|NA
TGTGCCAGCAGCGTAGGGCAGGGCGATCAGCCCCAGCATTTT
CASSVGQGDQPQHF
>TRBJ1-5|TRBV6-5|NA|NA
TGTGCCAGCATTGGGGATAGGGAGGTCAATCAGCCCCAGCATTTT
CASIGDREVNQPQHF
>TRBJ1-1|TRBV5-4|NA|TRBD1
TGTGCCAGCAGCCCGGGACAGGGAAGGACTGAAGCTTTCTTT
CASSPGQGRTEAFF
>TRBJ2-7|TRBV4-3|NA|NA
TGCGCCAGCAGCCAAGATATAGCAGCAGGAGGGACCTACGAGCAGTACTTC
CASSQDIAAGGTYEQYF
>TRBJ1-2|TRBV6-6|NA|TRBD1
TGTGCCAGCAGTTCCACCGACAGGGGGCAGAGCTATGGCTACACCTTC
CASSSTDRGQSYGYTF
>TRBJ2-1|TRBV2|once|TRBD2
TGTGCCAGCAGGGCCCGGGGGGGCTCCTACAATGAGCAGTTCTTC
CASRARGGSYNEQFF
>TRBJ2-1|TRBV11-1|NA|TRBD2
TGTGCCAGCAGCCCGACCTTCGGACTAGCGGGATACAATGAGCAGTTCTTC
CASSPTFGLAGYNEQFF
>TRBJ1-1|TRBV18|NA|NA
TGTGCCAGCTCACCAACCGGGAGCCCCGTGGTGACTGAAGCTTTCTTT
CASSPTGSPVVTEAFF
>TRBJ1-2|TRBV7-2|NA|NA
TGTGCCAGCAGCTTAGGTCGTGAAATCCCGAGCTATGGCTACACCTTC
CASSLGREIPSYGYTF
>TRBJ2-3|TRBV21-1|NA|NA
TGTGCCAGCAGCAAAGTGAAGCTAGCGGGGGAAGGTAGCACAGATACGCAGTATTTT
CASSKVKLAGEGSTDTQYF
>TRBJ2-3|TRBV2|NA|NA
TGTGCCAGCCTACCCAGCGGCAGCACAGATACGCAGTATTTT
CASLPSGSTDTQYF
>TRBJ2-3|TRBV5-1|NA|NA
TGCGCCAGCAGCTTGGAACTTTTAATAGATACGCAGTATTTT
CASSLELLIDTQYF
>TRBJ1-2|TRBV18|NA|NA
TGTGCCAGCTCACCACGGGGCCAGAACTATGGCTACACCTTC
CASSPRGQNYGYTF
>TRBJ2-3|TRBV29-1|NA|NA
TGCAGCGTTACCCGTTTAGCAGGGTTGACAGATACGCAGTATTTT
CSVTRLAGLTDTQYF
>TRBJ2-2|TRBV7-9|NA|NA
TGTGCCAGCAGCCGTTCCGTTGCGGAGGGCGCCACCGGGGAGCTGTTTTTT
CASSRSVAEGATGELFF
>TRBJ1-4|TRBV4-1|NA|NA
TGCGCCAGCAGCCAAGAGAAACGGACAAATGAAAAACTGTTTTTT
CASSQEKRTNEKLFF
>TRBJ1-6|TRBV10-3|NA|TRBD1
TGTGCCATCAGGGAGACAGGGAATTCACCCCTCCACTTT
CAIRETGNSPLHF